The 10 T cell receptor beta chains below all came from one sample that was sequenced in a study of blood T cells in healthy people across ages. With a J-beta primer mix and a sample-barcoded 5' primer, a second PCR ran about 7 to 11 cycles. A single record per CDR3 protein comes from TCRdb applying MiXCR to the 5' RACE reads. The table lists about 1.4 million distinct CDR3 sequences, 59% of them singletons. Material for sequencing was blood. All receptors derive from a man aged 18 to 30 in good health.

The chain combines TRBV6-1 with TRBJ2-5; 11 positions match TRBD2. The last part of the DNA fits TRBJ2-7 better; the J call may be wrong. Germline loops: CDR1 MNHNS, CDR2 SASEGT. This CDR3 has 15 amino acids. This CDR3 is CASSEYSGGDDEQYF. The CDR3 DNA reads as TGTGCCAGCAGTGAATATAGCGGGGGGGACGACGAGCAGTACTTC.

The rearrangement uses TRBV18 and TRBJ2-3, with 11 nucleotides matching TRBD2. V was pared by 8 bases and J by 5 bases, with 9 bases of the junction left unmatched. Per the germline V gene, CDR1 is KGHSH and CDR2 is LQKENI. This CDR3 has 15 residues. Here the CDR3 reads CASATVLAGGDTQYF. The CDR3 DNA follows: TGTGCCAGCGCCACCGTTCTAGCGGGGGGAGATACGCAGTATTTT.

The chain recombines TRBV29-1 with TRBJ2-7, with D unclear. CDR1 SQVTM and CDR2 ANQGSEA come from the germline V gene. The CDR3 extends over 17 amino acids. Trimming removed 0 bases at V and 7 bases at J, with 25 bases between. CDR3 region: CSVEEASGWSSYNEQYF. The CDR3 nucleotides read TGCAGCGTTGAAGAGGCTTCGGGCTGGAGCTCCTACAATGAGCAGTACTTC.

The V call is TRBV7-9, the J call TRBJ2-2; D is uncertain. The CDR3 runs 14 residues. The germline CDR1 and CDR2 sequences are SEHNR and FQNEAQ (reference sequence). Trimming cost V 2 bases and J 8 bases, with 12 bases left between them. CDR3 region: CASSLYENMGELFF. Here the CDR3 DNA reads TGTGCCAGCAGCTTATATGAGAACATGGGGGAGCTGTTTTTT.

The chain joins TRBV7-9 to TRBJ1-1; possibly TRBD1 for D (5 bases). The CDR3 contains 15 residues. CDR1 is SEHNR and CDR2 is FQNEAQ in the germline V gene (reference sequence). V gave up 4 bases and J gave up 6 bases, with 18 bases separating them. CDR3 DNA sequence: TGTGCCAGCAGCTACGGAGTGGGGCTAAGAGCTGAAGCTTTCTTT. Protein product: CASSYGVGLRAEAFF. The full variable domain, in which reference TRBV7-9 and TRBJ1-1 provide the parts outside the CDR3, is DTGVSQNPRHKITKRGQNVTFRCDPISEHNRLYWYRQTLGQGPEFLTYFQNEAQLEKSRLLSDRFSAERPKGSFSTLEIQRTEQGDSAMYLCASSYGVGLRAEAFFGQGTRLTVV.

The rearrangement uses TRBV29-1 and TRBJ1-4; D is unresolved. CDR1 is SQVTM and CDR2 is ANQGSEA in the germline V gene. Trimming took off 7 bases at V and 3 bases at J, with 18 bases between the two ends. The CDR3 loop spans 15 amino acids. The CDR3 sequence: CSGGSYGAANEKLFF. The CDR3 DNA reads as TGCAGCGGAGGCAGTTATGGAGCTGCTAATGAAAAACTGTTTTTT.

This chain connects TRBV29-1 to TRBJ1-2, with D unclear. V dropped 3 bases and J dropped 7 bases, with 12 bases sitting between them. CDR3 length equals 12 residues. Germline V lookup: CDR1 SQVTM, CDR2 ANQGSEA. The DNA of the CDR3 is TGCAGCGTTGAGTCCAGGCTCCCTGGCTACACCTTC. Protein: CSVESRLPGYTF.

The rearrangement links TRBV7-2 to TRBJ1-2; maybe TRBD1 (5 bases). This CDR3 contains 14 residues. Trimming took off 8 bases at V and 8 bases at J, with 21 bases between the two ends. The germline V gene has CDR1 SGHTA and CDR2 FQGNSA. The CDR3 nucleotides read TGTGCCAGCCTATTGTGGGAGCAGGGTTCCGGCTACACCTTC. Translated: CASLLWEQGSGYTF.

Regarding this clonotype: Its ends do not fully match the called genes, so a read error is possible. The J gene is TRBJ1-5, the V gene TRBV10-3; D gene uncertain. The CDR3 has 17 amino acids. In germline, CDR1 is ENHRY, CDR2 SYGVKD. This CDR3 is CAIGESRGRDSNQPQHF. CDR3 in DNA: TGTGCCATCGGTGAGTCACGGGGAAGGGATAGCAATCAGCCCCAGCATTTT.

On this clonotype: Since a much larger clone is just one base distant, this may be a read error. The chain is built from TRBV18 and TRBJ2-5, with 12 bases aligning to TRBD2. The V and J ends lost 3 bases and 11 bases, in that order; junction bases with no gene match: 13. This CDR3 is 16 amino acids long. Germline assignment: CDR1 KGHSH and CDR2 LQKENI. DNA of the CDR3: TGTGCCAGCTCACCCCCGACTAGCGGGGGCGGAAATGAGCAGTACTTC. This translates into CASSPPTSGGGNEQYF.